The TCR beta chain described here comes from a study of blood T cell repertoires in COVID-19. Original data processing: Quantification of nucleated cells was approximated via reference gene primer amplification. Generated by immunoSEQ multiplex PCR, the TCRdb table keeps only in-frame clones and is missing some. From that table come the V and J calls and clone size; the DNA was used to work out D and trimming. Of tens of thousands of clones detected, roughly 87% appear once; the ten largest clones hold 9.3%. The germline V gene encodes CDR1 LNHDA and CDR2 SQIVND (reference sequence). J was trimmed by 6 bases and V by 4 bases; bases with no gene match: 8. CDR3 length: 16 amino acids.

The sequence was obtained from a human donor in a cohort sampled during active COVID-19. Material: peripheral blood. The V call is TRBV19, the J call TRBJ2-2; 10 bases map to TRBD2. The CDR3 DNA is TGTGCCAGTAGTAACCTAGCGGGAGAATTTTCCGGGGAGCTGTTTTTT. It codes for CASSNLAGEFSGELFF.